One and the same sample provided the 18 T cell receptor beta chains below, sequenced in a study of blood T cell repertoires in COVID-19. Sequenced by immunoSEQ multiplex PCR; TCRdb stores in-frame clones only, minus some. In the table there are approximately 250,000 clones, approximately 80% of which are singletons. Specimen: peripheral blood. These receptors were obtained from a woman aged 40 to 50 who had recovered from COVID-19.

V and J are TRBV19 and TRBJ2-7; tentatively, D is TRBD1 (6 bases). The CDR3 is 14 residues long. Trimming cost V 10 bases and J 6 bases, with 22 bases left between them. Looked up from germline, CDR1 is LNHDA and CDR2 is SQIVND (reference sequence). Here the CDR3 reads CATHPGHGHAEQYF. Here the CDR3 DNA reads TGTGCCACACATCCGGGACACGGTCACGCCGAGCAGTACTTC.

This chain connects TRBV28 to TRBJ1-2; no reliable D call. This CDR3 region has 12 residues. V gave up 3 bases and J gave up 4 bases, with 6 bases separating them. From germline, CDR1 is MDHEN and CDR2 SYDVKM. CDR3 sequence reads: CASSLQIYGYTF. The CDR3 DNA reads TGTGCCAGCAGTTTGCAGATCTATGGCTACACCTTC.

The chain recombines TRBV6-2 or TRBV6-3 with TRBJ2-7, with D possibly matching TRBD1 (5 bases). Germline CDR1 is MNHEY and CDR2 is SVGEGT. V gave up 2 bases and J gave up 0 bases, with 14 bases separating them. The CDR3 runs 16 residues. The CDR3 nucleotides read TGTGCCAGCAGTTACCCTCCCCCCAGGGACTCCTACGAGCAGTACTTC. Protein sequence: CASSYPPPRDSYEQYF.

J is TRBJ1-1 and V is TRBV11-2; D gene unclear. Germline CDR1 reads SGHAT; CDR2 reads FQNNGV. The germline V and J ends were trimmed by 4 bases and 3 bases, with 9 bases remaining between them. The CDR3 has 13 residues. As DNA, the CDR3 is TGTGCCAGCAGCTCCGGGTCCTACACTGAAGCTTTCTTT. Protein: CASSSGSYTEAFF.

This clone came up once. The chain links TRBV6-7 to TRBJ1-5; 8 bases agree with TRBD1. TRBV6-7 belongs to the ORF category, with a function that is uncertain. The CDR3 is 17 residues long. With V trimmed by 2 bases and J by 0 bases, 6 bases remained unmatched. CDR3 nucleotides: TGTGCCAGCAGTTACGTCAGGGGGCGGGGTAGCAATCAGCCCCAGCATTTT. Protein sequence: CASSYVRGRGSNQPQHF.

The CDR3 nucleotides read TGTGCCAGCAGCTTAGTCTTGCGGGGGGGGCCCCCCGTCTACGAGCAGTACTTC. This translates into CASSLVLRGGPPVYEQYF. V is TRBV7-8 and J is TRBJ2-7; 9 bases match TRBD2. Looked up from germline, CDR1 is SGHVS and CDR2 is FQNEAQ. J was trimmed by 3 bases and V by 1 base; bases with no gene match: 13. This CDR3 region has 18 residues.

The rearrangement joins TRBV7-2 to TRBJ2-7, with TRBD2 as a possible D gene (6 bases). In germline, CDR1 is SGHTA, CDR2 FQGNSA. Trimming removed 8 bases from V and 1 base from J, with 21 bases in between. The CDR3 extends over 16 amino acids. The CDR3 is CASQYFGGVSSYEQYF. CDR3 coding DNA: TGTGCCAGCCAATATTTCGGGGGAGTCTCGTCCTACGAGCAGTACTTC. The full variable domain, with the rest looked up from reference TRBV7-2 and TRBJ2-7, is GAGVSQSPSNKVTEKGKDVELRCDPISGHTALYWYRQSLGQGLEFLIYFQGNSAPDKSGLPSDRFSAERTGGSVSTLTIQRTQQEDSAVYLCASQYFGGVSSYEQYFGPGTRLTVT.

The chain uses TRBV6-6 and TRBJ2-1, with 9 positions matching TRBD2. The CDR3 runs to 17 residues. Germline V gives CDR1 MNHNY, CDR2 SVGAGI (reference sequence). Trimming took 5 bases from V and 1 from J; bases not matched to a gene: 9. This CDR3 reads CASSPSSGGSSYNEQFF. CDR3 bases: TGTGCCAGCAGTCCTAGTAGCGGGGGATCGTCCTACAATGAGCAGTTCTTC.

The chain combines TRBV3-1 (or the pseudogene TRBV3-2) with TRBJ2-7, with D hard to call. V lost 0 bases and J lost 4, with 13 bases in between. CDR1 is LGHDT, CDR2 YNNKEL, per germline (reference sequence). The CDR3 runs to 15 residues. The CDR3 here is CASSQESYIRYEQYF. CDR3 DNA sequence: TGTGCCAGCAGCCAAGAATCTTATATACGGTACGAGCAGTACTTC.

The rearrangement links TRBV7-9 to TRBJ2-3; possible D gene TRBD2, 6 bases. The length of the CDR3 is 14 residues. CDR1 is SEHNR, CDR2 FQNEAQ, per germline (reference sequence). The V end was cut by 5 bases, the J end by 0 bases, with 9 bases between. The CDR3 DNA reads TGTGCCAGCAGCCGGGGACTTAGCACAGATACGCAGTATTTT. Residues: CASSRGLSTDTQYF.

This clone is a singleton in its sample. The rearrangement joins TRBV2 to TRBJ2-7; TRBD1 matches 8 bases. CDR1 and CDR2 from the germline V gene are SNHLY and FYNNEI. The CDR3 runs 15 residues. With V trimmed by 5 bases and J by 0 bases, 6 bases remained unmatched. The CDR3 loop reads CASSLTGGSSYEQYF. The DNA for the CDR3 is TGTGCCAGCAGTTTAACAGGGGGAAGCTCCTACGAGCAGTACTTC.

V usage is TRBV5-1 and J usage is TRBJ1-2; 12 bases fit TRBD1. V dropped 3 bases and J dropped 6; count of bases not matched to a gene: 6. The germline CDR1 and CDR2 sequences are SGHRS and YFSETQ. This CDR3 is 15 amino acids long. CDR3 in DNA: TGCGCCAGCAGCTCGGGACAGGGGGCGCTTAATGGCTACACCTTC. This encodes CASSSGQGALNGYTF.

V is TRBV19 and J is TRBJ1-4, with TRBD1 matching 7 bases. In germline, CDR1 is LNHDA, CDR2 SQIVND (reference sequence). The CDR3 contains 14 residues. J was trimmed by 6 bases and V by 5 bases; bases with no gene match: 6. The CDR3 here is CASSDRVGDEKLFF. The CDR3 DNA reads TGTGCCAGTAGTGACAGGGTTGGCGATGAAAAACTGTTTTTT.

V gene TRBV27 combines with J gene TRBJ2-3, with 7 bases fitting TRBD2. CDR1 and CDR2 from the germline V gene are MNHEY and SMNVEV (reference sequence). The CDR3 totals 15 residues. V was pared by 5 bases and J by 4 bases, with 9 bases of the junction left unmatched. CDR3 protein: CASSPTSPAPDTQYF. CDR3 in DNA: TGTGCCAGCAGTCCGACTAGCCCCGCCCCAGATACGCAGTATTTT.

This sequence joins TRBV2 and TRBJ2-2; TRBD1 agrees at 10 bases. The CDR3 covers 14 residues. Germline trimming cut 7 bases from V and 7 bases from J; bases unmatched to any gene: 6. Germline V gene sequence: CDR1 SNHLY, CDR2 FYNNEI. CDR3 residues: CASNRDRGYGELFF. The CDR3 DNA follows: TGTGCCAGCAACCGGGACAGGGGATACGGGGAGCTGTTTTTT.

The V and J genes are TRBV18 and TRBJ2-5; a weak D match, TRBD2 (5 bases). The CDR3 sequence is 13 residues long. Germline V gives CDR1 KGHSH, CDR2 LQKENI. V lost 9 bases and J 2 bases, leaving 13 bases between the germline ends. The CDR3 loop is CASSLATQETQYF. As DNA, the CDR3 is TGTGCCAGTTCCCTAGCAACGCAAGAGACCCAGTACTTC.

The rearrangement links TRBV6-6 to TRBJ1-2; 9 bases map to TRBD1. CDR1 MNHNY and CDR2 SVGAGI come from the germline V gene (reference sequence). The CDR3 runs 16 residues. The trim removed 2 bases at V and 2 bases at J, leaving 6 bases unmatched. CDR3 residues: CASSYQDGTGNYGYTF. DNA of the CDR3: TGTGCCAGCAGTTACCAGGACGGGACAGGGAACTATGGCTACACCTTC.

The V and J genes are TRBV2 and TRBJ2-1; D call uncertain. The CDR3 extends over 13 amino acids. CDR1 is SNHLY, CDR2 FYNNEI, per germline. The V end lost 5 bases, the J end lost 4 bases, and 9 bases lay between the germline ends. The CDR3 spells CASSSDGYNEQFF. The DNA of the CDR3 is TGTGCCAGCAGTAGCGACGGGTACAATGAGCAGTTCTTC.